This TCR beta chain comes out of a study of graft-versus-host responses after intestinal transplantation. The wider study: Multivisceral, liver-intestinal, or isolated intestinal transplants were given to recipients. Findings and limits, study-wide: Peak levels of circulating GvH clones tracked with early post-transplant HvG declines.

A note on this clone: Its antigen is still unknown.

Here immunoSEQ multiplex PCR was the method, and the copy in TCRdb shows in-frame clones only, minus some. The table shows about 27,000 clones, with 82% occurring only once. This CDR3 has 14 residues. Deletions cut 2 bases from V and 4 bases from J, with 12 bases between. CDR1 SGHRS and CDR2 YFSETQ come from the germline V gene. This sample comprised unstimulated CD4+ T cells sorted from spleen or lymph node cells, obtained before intestinal transplant. The sequence was obtained from a human donor who received an intestinal transplant. This chain joins TRBV5-1 and TRBJ2-5; a weak D match, TRBD1 (5 bases). Here the CDR3 reads CASSLNRQGETQYF. CDR3 in DNA: TGCGCCAGCAGCTTAAACAGGCAGGGAGAGACCCAGTACTTC.